This TCR beta chain was found in a study of blood T cell repertoires in COVID-19. Background on the study: The cDNA or gDNA used as material had been derived from T cells, B-cell-depleted T cells, or PBMCs.

Germline V gene sequence: CDR1 SGHVS, CDR2 FQNEAQ. The trim removed 1 base at V and 4 bases at J, leaving 1 base unmatched. The CDR3 is made up of 14 amino acids. Authors' data handling: Reference gene primer amplification gave nucleated cell count estimates. Here immunoSEQ multiplex PCR was the method, and the copy in TCRdb shows in-frame clones only, minus some. Clonal size and the V and J genes are those of that table, whereas D and trimming came from the DNA. Of around 160,000 clones listed, under 90% are singletons. J is TRBJ1-5 and V is TRBV7-8, with 7 bases that match TRBD1. The clonotype originates from a human donor in a cohort sampled during active COVID-19. The sequenced material came from peripheral blood. CDR3 bases: TGTGCCAGCAGCTTAGGACAGGGAAATCAGCCCCAGCATTTT. Translation gives CASSLGQGNQPQHF. Together with reference TRBV7-8 and TRBJ1-5, the CDR3 gives the full variable domain: GAGVSQSPRYKVAKRGQDVALRCDPISGHVSLFWYQQALGQGPEFLTYFQNEAQLDKSGLPSDRFFAERPEGSVSTLKIQRTQQEDSAVYLCASSLGQGNQPQHFGDGTRLSIL.